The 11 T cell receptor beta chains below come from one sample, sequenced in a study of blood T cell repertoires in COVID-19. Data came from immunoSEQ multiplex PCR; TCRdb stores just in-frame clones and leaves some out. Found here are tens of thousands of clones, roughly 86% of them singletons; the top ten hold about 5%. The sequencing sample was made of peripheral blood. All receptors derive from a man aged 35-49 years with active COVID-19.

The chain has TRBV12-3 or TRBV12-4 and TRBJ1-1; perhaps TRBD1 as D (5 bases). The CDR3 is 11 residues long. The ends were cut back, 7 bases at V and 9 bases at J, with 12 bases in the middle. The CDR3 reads CASTVLDKAFF. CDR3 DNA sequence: TGTGCCAGCACCGTCCTGGACAAAGCTTTCTTT.

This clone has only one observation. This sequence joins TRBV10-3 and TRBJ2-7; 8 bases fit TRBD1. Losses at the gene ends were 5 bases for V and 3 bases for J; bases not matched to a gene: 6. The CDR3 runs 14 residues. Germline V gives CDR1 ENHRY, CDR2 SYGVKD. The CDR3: CAISLTGVGYEQYF. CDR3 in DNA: TGTGCCATCAGTTTGACAGGGGTAGGCTACGAGCAGTACTTC.

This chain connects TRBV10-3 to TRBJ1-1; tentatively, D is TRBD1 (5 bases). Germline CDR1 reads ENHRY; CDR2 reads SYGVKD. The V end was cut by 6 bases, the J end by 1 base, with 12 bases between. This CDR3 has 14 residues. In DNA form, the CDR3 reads TGTGCCATCAGGGCAGGGTCAGGGAACACTGAAGCTTTCTTT. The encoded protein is CAIRAGSGNTEAFF.

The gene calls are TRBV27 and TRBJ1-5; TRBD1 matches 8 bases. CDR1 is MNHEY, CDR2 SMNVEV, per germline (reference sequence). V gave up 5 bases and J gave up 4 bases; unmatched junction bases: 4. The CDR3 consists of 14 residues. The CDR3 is CASSPDRGNQPQHF. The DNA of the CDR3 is TGTGCCAGCAGTCCAGACAGGGGAAATCAGCCCCAGCATTTT.

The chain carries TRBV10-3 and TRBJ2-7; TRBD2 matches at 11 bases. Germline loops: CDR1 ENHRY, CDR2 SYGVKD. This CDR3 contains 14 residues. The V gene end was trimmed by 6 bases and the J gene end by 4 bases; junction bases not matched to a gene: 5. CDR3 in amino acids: CAIRPGLAAYEQYF. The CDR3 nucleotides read TGTGCCATCAGGCCGGGACTAGCGGCGTACGAGCAGTACTTC.

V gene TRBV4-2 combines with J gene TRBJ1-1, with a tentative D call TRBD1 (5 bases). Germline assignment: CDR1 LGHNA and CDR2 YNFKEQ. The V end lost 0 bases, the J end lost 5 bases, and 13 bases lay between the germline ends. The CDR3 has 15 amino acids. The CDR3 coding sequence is TGTGCCAGCAGCCAAGATCCCGGGGGAGGGACTGAAGCTTTCTTT. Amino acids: CASSQDPGGGTEAFF.

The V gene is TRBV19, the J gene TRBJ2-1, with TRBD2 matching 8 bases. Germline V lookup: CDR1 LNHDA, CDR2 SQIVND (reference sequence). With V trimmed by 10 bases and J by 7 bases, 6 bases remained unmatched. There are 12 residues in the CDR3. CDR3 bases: TGTGCCACCTTAGGCGGGGGGAATGAGCAGTTCTTC. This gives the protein CATLGGGNEQFF.

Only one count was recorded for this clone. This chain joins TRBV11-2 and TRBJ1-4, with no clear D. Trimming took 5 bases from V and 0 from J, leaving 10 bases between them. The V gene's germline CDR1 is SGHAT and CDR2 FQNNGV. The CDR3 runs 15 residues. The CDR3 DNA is TGTGCCAGCAGCGATCCGGGGTCAACTAATGAAAAACTGTTTTTT. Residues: CASSDPGSTNEKLFF.

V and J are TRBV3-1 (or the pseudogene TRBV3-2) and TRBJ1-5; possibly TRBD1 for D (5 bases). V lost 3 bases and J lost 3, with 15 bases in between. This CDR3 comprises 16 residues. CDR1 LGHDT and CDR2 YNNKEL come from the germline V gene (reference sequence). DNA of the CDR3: TGTGCCAGCAGCCACGGGACGCGGGGTAACAATCAGCCCCAGCATTTT. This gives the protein CASSHGTRGNNQPQHF.

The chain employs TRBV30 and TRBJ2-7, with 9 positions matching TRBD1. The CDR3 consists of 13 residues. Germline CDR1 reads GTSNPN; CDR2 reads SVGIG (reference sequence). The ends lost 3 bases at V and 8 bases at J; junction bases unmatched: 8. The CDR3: CAWRGQGGVKQYF. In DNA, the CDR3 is TGTGCCTGGAGGGGACAGGGAGGTGTCAAGCAGTACTTC. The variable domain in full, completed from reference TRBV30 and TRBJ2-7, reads SQTIHQWPATLVQPVGSPLSLECTVEGTSNPNLYWYRQAAGRGLQLLFYSVGIGQISSEVPQNLSASRPQDRQFILSSKKLLLSDSGFYLCAWRGQGGVKQYFGPGTRLTVT.

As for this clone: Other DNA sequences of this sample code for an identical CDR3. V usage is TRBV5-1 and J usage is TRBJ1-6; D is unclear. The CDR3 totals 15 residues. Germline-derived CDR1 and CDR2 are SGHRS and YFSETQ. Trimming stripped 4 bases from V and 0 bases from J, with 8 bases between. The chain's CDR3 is CASSPRSSYNSPLHF. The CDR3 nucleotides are TGCGCCAGCAGCCCTAGGAGCTCCTATAATTCACCCCTCCACTTT.